The sequence of this TCR beta chain was determined in a study of blood T cell repertoires in COVID-19. As for the study in general: Acute-phase and convalescent COVID-19 samples originated in the United States, Italy and Spain. PBMCs, B-cell-depleted T cells, or T cells were the source of the cDNA or gDNA that made up the material.

Under the authors' procedure: Quantification of nucleated cells was approximated via reference gene primer amplification. Assay: immunoSEQ multiplex PCR; the TCRdb copy retains only in-frame clones and omits some. The DNA gave D and trimming, while V, J and clone size come from that table. The repertoire holds over 110,000 clones, with more than 70% as singletons. The CDR3 has 13 amino acids. Germline V gene sequence: CDR1 SGHTA, CDR2 FQGTGA. The trim removed 4 bases at V and 6 bases at J, leaving 4 bases unmatched. The clonotype was recovered from a human donor in a cohort sampled during active COVID-19. The sequenced sample consisted of peripheral blood. This chain connects TRBV7-3 to TRBJ2-5; 8 nucleotides match TRBD2. CDR3 sequence: CASSSASGQTQYF. The CDR3 nucleotides are TGTGCCAGCAGCTCCGCTAGCGGGCAGACCCAGTACTTC.